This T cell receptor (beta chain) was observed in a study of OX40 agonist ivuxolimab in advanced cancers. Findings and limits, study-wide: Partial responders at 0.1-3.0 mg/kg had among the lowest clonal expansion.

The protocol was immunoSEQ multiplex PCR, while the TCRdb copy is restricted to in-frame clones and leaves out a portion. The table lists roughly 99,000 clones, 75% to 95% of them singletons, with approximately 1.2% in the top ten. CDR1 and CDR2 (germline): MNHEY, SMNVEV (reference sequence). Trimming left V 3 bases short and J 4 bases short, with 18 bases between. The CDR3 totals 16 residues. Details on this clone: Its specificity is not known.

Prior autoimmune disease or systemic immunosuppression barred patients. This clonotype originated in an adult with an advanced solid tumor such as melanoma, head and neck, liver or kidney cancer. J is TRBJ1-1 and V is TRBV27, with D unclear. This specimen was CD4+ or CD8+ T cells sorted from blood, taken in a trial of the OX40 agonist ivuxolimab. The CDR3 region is CASSLLQPVVGTEAFF. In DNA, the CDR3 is TGTGCCAGCAGTTTGCTACAACCGGTGGTCGGCACTGAAGCTTTCTTT.